This TCR beta chain was captured in a study of vaccination effects on CD4 cells after COVID-19. Study details: Post-vaccine sample collection fell at a median of 72 days after the second dose.

Of note for this clone: The antigen is unknown.

V was cut by 4 bases and J by 4 bases, with 13 bases left in between. CDR3 size: 14 residues. Germline V gene sequence: CDR1 MGHRA, CDR2 YSYEKL. Only in-frame clones appear in the TCRdb table, and some are missing; sequencing was by immunoSEQ multiplex PCR. The sample yields 25,000 to 30,000 clones, 55% to 85% seen once. Under the ViraFEST assay, PBMC were stimulated with viral peptide pools so that antigen-specific CD4+ T cells expanded. Sequencing was performed afterwards. Culturing for around ten days preceded CD4+ T cell isolation. Participants were given two doses of BNT162b2 or mRNA-1273 vaccine. Negative nucleocapsid antibody tests before and after vaccination confirmed no previous SARS-CoV-2 infection. With about 9.8 ug/ml peptides and about 10 IU/ml IL-2, approximately 2.1 million PBMC per well were cultured. Cells had half their medium changed to IL-2 medium on days 3 and 7.

Sequences were derived from CD4+ T cells from PBMCs cultured with HCoV-NL63 spike peptides, sampled after COVID-19 vaccination. This receptor was taken from a human donor who received a COVID-19 vaccine. The rearrangement uses TRBV4-1 and TRBJ1-2; D gene uncertain. As DNA, the CDR3 is TGCGCCAGCAGCCCCATCGACTCAACCTATGGCTACACCTTC. Translating it yields CASSPIDSTYGYTF.